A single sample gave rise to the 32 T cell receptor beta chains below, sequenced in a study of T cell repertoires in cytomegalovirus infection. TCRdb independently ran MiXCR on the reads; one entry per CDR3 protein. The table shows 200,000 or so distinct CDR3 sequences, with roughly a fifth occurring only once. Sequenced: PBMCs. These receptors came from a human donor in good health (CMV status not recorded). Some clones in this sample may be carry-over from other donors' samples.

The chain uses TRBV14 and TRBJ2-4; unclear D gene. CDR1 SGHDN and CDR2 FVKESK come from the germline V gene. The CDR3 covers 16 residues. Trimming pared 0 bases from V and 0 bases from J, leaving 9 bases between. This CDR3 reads CASSQEPLGAKNIQYF. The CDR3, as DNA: TGTGCCAGCAGCCAAGAACCGCTCGGAGCCAAAAACATTCAGTACTTC.

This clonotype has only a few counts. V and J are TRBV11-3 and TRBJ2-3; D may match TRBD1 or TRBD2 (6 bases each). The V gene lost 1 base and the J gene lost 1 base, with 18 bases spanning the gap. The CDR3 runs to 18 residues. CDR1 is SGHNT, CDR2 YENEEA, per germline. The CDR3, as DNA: TGTGCCAGCAGCTTAGGGGACCGCTTCCGGGGGCGCACAGATACGCAGTATTTT. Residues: CASSLGDRFRGRTDTQYF.

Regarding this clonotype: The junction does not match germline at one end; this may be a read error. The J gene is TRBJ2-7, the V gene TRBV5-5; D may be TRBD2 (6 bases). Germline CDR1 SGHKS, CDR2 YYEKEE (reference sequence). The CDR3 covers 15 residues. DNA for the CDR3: TGTACCAGCAGCTGGGACTGGAAAAGGGTACACGAGCAGTACTTC. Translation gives CTSSWDWKRVHEQYF.

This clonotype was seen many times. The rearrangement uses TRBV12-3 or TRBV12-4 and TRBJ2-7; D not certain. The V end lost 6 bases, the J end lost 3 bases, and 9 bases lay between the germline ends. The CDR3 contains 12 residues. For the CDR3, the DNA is TGTGCCAGCAGCCGCTCGAACTACGAGCAGTACTTC. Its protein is CASSRSNYEQYF.

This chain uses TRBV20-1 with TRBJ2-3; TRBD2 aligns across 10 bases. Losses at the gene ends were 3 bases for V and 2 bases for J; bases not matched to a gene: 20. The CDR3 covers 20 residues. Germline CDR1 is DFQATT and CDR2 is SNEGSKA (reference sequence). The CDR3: CSASSLVGGLAWAPTDTQYF. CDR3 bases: TGCAGTGCTAGTTCGTTGGTCGGGGGACTAGCGTGGGCCCCCACAGATACGCAGTATTTT.

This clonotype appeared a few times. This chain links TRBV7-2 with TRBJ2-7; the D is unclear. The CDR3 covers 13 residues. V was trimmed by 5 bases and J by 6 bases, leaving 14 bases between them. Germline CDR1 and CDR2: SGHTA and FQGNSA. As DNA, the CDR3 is TGTGCCAGCAGCCCTGGATTCGTGGGCGAGCAGTACTTC. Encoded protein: CASSPGFVGEQYF.

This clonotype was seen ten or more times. CDR3 sequence reads: CSVEVGLARTGEQFF. The CDR3 coding sequence is TGCAGCGTTGAAGTGGGACTAGCAAGAACCGGTGAGCAGTTCTTC. This chain links TRBV29-1 with TRBJ2-1, with TRBD2 matching over 9 bases. Germline-derived CDR1 and CDR2 are SQVTM and ANQGSEA. CDR3 length equals 15 residues. V lost 1 base and J lost 9; bases outside the gene matches: 10.

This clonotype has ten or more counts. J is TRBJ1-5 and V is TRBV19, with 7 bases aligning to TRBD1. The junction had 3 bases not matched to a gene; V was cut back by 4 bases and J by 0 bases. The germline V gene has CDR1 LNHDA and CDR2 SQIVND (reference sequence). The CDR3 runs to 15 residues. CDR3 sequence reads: CASSRQGGSNQPQHF. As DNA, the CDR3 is TGTGCCAGTAGTAGACAGGGTGGTAGCAATCAGCCCCAGCATTTT.

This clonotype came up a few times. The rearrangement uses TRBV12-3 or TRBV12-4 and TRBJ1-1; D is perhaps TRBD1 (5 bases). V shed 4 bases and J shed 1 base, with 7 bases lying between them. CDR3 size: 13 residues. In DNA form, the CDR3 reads TGTGCCAGCAGTTGGCAGGGGAACACTGAAGCTTTCTTT. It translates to CASSWQGNTEAFF.

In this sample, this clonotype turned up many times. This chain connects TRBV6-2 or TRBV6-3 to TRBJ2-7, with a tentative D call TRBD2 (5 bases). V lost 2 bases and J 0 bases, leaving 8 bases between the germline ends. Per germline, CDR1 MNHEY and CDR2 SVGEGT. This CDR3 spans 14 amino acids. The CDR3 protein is CASSYAGISYEQYF. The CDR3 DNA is TGTGCCAGCAGTTACGCGGGCATCTCCTACGAGCAGTACTTC.

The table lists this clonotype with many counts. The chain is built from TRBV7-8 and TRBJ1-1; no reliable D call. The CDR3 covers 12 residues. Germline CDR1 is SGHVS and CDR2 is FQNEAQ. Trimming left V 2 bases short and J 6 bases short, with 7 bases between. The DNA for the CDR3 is TGTGCCAGCAGCTTACTTTCTGCTGAAGCTTTCTTT. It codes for CASSLLSAEAFF.

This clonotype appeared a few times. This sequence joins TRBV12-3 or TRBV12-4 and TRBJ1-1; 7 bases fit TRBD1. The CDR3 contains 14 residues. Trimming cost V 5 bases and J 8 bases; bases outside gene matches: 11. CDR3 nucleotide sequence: TGTGCCAGCAGTCCAGGACAGGCCAACCGCGAAGCTTTCTTT. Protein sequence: CASSPGQANREAFF.

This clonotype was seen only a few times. The chain's CDR3 is CASSSPGQPTSDTF. The CDR3 bases are TGCGCCAGCAGTTCTCCGGGACAGCCGACTTCAGACACCTTC. V gene TRBV5-1 combines with J gene TRBJ1-2; 7 bases match TRBD1. With V trimmed by 5 bases and J by 12 bases, 16 bases remained unmatched. Per the germline V gene, CDR1 is SGHRS and CDR2 is YFSETQ. This CDR3 is built from 14 residues.

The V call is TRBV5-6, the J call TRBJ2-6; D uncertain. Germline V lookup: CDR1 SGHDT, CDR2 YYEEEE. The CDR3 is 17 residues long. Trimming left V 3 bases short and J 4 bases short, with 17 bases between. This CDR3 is CASSSKLGFRGANVLTF. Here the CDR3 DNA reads TGTGCCAGCAGCTCAAAGCTAGGTTTTAGGGGGGCCAACGTCCTGACTTTC.

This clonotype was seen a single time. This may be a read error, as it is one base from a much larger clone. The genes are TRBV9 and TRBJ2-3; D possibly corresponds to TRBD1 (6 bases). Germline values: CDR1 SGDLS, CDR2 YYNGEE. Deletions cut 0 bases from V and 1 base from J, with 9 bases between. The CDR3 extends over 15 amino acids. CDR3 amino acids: CASSVVGAGTDTQYF. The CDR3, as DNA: TGTGCCAGCAGCGTAGTGGGGGCAGGCACAGATACGCAGTATTTT.

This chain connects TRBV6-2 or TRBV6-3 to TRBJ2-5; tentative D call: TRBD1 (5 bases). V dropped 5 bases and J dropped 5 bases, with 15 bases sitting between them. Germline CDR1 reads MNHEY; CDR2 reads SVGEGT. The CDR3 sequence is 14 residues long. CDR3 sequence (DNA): TGTGCCAGCAGTCCAGGACACTCCCGGGAGACCCAGTACTTC. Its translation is CASSPGHSRETQYF.

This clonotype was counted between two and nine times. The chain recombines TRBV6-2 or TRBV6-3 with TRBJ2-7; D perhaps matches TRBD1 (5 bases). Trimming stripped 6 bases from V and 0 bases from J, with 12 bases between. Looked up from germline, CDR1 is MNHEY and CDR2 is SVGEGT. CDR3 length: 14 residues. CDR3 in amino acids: CASRATVSSYEQYF. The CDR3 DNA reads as TGTGCCAGCAGGGCGACAGTGAGCTCCTACGAGCAGTACTTC.

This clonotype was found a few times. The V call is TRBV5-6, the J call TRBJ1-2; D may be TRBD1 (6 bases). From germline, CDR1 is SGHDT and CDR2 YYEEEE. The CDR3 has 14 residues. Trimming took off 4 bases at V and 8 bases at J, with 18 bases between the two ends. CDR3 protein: CASSPGTPGLGYTF. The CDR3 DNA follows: TGTGCCAGCAGCCCTGGGACACCGGGACTAGGCTACACCTTC. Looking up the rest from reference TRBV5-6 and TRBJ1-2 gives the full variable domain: DAGVTQSPTHLIKTRGQQVTLRCSPKSGHDTVSWYQQALGQGPQFIFQYYEEEERQRGNFPDRFSGHQFPNYSSELNVNALLLGDSALYLCASSPGTPGLGYTFGSGTRLTVV.

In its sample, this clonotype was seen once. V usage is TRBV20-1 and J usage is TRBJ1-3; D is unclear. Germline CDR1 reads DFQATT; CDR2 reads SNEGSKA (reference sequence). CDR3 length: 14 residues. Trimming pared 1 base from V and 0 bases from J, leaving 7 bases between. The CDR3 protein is CSARATGSGNTIYF. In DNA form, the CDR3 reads TGCAGTGCTAGAGCAACGGGCTCTGGAAACACCATATATTTT.

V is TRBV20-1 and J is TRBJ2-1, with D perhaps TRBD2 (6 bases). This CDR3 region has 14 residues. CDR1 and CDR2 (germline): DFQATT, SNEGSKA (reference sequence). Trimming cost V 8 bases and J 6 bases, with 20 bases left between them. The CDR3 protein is CSLGGGTRGNEQFF. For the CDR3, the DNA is TGCAGTCTAGGTGGCGGGACTCGGGGCAATGAGCAGTTCTTC.

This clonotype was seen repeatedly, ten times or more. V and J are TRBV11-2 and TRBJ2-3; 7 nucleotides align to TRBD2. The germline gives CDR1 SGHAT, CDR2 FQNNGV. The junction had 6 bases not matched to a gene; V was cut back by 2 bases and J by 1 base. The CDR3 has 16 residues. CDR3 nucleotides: TGTGCCAGCAGCTTAAACGCGGGAGTGGGCACAGATACGCAGTATTTT. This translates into CASSLNAGVGTDTQYF.

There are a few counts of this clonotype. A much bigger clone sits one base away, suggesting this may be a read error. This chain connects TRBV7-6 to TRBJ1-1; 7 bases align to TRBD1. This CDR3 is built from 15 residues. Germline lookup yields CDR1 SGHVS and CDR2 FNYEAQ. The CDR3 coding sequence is TGTGTCAGCAGCTCCCTACAGGGGAGGAACACTGAAGCTTTCTTT. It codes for CVSSSLQGRNTEAFF.

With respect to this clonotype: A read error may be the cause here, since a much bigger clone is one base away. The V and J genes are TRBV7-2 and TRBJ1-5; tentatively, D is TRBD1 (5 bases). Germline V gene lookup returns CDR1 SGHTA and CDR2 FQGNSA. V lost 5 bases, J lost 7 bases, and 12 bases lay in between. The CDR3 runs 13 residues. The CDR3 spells CASSLGQGQPQHF. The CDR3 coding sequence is TGTGCCAGCAGCCTGGGTCAGGGACAGCCCCAGCATTTT.

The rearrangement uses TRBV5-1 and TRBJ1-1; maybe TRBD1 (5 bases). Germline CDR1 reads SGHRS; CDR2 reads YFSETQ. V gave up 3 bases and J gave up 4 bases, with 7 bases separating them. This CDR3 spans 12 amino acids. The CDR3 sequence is CASSSGTTEAFF. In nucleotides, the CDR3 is TGCGCCAGCAGCTCTGGGACCACTGAAGCTTTCTTT.

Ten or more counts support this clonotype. CDR3 amino acids: CASSFSTGRSGKLFF. The CDR3 DNA follows: TGTGCCAGCAGTTTCTCGACAGGGCGGTCCGGAAAACTGTTTTTT. J is TRBJ1-4 and V is TRBV7-2; TRBD1 aligns across 7 bases. The J segment lost 10 bases and the V segment lost 6 bases, leaving 14 bases of the junction unmatched. The length of the CDR3 is 15 residues. Looked up from germline, CDR1 is SGHTA and CDR2 is FQGNSA.

The CDR3 protein is CASSSSGRGLTEAFF. CDR3 bases: TGTGCCAGCAGCTCCAGCGGCAGGGGGCTTACTGAAGCTTTCTTT. The chain is built from TRBV7-3 and TRBJ1-1; 8 positions agree with TRBD1. The CDR3 runs to 15 residues. J gave up 5 bases and V 4 bases, and 9 bases lay outside the gene matches. Per germline, CDR1 SGHTA and CDR2 FQGTGA.

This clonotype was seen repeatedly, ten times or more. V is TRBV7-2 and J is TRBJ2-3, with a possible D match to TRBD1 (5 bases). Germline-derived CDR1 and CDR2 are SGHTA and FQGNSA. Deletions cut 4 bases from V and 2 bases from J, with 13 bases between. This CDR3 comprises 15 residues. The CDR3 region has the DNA TGTGCCAGCAGCTCCCTGGGGCGGTCCACAGATACGCAGTATTTT. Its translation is CASSSLGRSTDTQYF.

CDR3 bases: TGTGCCAGCAGGATAGGGACAGGGGTCGACGAGCAGTACTTC. As protein: CASRIGTGVDEQYF. The V and J genes are TRBV12-3 or TRBV12-4 and TRBJ2-7; 10 bases agree with TRBD1. This CDR3 is 14 amino acids long. With 6 bases clipped from V and 5 bases from J, the junction kept 7 bases outside the gene matches.

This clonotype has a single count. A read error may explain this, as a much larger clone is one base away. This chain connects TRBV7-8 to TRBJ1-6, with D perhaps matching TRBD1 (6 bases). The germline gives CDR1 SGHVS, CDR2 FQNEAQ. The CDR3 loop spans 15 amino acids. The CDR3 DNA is TGTGCCAGCAGCTCGAACAGGGCTTGGAATTCACCCCGCCACTTT. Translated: CASSSNRAWNSPRHF.

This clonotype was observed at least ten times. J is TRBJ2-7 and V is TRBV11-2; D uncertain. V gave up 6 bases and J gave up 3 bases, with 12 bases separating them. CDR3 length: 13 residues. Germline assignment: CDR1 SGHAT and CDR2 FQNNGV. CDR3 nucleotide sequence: TGTGCCAGCAGGAACTACCCCCGCTACGAGCAGTACTTC. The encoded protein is CASRNYPRYEQYF.

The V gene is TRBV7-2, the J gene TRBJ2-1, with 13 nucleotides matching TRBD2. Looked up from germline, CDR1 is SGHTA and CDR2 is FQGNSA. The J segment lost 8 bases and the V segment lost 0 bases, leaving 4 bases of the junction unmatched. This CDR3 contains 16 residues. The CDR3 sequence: CASSLARTSGSDEQFF. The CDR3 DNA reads TGTGCCAGCAGCTTAGCACGGACTAGCGGGAGTGATGAGCAGTTCTTC.

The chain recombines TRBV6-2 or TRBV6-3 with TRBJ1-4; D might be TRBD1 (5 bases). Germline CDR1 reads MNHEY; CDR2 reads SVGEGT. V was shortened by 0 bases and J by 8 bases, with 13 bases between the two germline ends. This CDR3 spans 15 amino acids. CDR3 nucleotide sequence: TGTGCCAGCAGTTACTCGAGCAGGGCCCAGGAAAAACTGTTTTTT. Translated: CASSYSSRAQEKLFF.